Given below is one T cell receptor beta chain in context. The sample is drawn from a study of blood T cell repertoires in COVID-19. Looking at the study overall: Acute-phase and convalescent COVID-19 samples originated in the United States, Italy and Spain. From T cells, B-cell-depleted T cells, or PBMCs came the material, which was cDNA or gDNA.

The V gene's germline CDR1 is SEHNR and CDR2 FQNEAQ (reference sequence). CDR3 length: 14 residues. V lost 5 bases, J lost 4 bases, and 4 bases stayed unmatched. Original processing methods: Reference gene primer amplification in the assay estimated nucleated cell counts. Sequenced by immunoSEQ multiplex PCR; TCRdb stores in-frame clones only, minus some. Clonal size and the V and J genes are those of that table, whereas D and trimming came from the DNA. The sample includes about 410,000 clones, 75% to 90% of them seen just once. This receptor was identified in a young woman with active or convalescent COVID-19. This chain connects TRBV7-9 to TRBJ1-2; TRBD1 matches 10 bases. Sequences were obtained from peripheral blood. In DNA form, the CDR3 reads TGTGCCAGCAGCGGGGACAGGGGCGTCTATGGCTACACCTTC. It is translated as CASSGDRGVYGYTF. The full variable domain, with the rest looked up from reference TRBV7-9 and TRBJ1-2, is DTGVSQNPRHKITKRGQNVTFRCDPISEHNRLYWYRQTLGQGPEFLTYFQNEAQLEKSRLLSDRFSAERPKGSFSTLEIQRTEQGDSAMYLCASSGDRGVYGYTFGSGTRLTVV.